This T cell receptor (beta chain) is drawn from a study of T-cell memory formation after mild COVID-19. Study-wide context: TCR clusters mostly belonged to single donors.

Whole-study results and caveats: Contracting CD4+ clones were located mainly in CM and EM, and CD8+ clones in EMRA.

CDR1 and CDR2 (germline): LGHDT, YNNKEL (reference sequence). V shed 3 bases, J shed 7 bases, and the junction held 5 bases outside the gene matches. This CDR3 contains 13 residues. Worth noting for this clonotype: The antigen remains undetermined.

5'RACE primed from the constant segment yielded TCR alpha and TCR beta cDNA libraries bearing sample barcodes and UMIs. MiXCR, applied by TCRdb to the 5' RACE reads, yields one record per CDR3 protein. The table has 450,000 to 650,000 distinct CDR3 sequences, roughly 22% seen once. The rearrangement joins TRBV3-1 to TRBJ1-2, with 7 bases matching TRBD1. This TCR was sampled from an adult woman who had mild COVID-19 (a few samples of this study predate the infection). Cell type and time point are not known. The sequenced sample was PBMCs or a T cell subset sorted from them (not recorded which). As DNA, the CDR3 is TGTGCCAGCAGCCAGAAGGGGGCGGTTGGCTACACCTTC. This encodes CASSQKGAVGYTF.